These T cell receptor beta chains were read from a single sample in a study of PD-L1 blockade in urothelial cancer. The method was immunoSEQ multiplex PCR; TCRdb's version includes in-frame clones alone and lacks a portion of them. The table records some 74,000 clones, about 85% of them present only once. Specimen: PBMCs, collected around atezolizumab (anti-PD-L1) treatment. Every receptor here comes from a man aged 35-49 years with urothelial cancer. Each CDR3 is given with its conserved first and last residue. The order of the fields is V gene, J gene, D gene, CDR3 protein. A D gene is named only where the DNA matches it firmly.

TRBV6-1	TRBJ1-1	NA	CASSGTRAAFF
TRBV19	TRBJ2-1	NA	CASSNTGIPFF
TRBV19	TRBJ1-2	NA	CASISPSNYGYTF
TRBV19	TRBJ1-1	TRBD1	CASSPGGTEAFF
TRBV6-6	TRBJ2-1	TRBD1	CASRARQGPGGQFF
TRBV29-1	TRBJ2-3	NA	CSAKTQGGPDTQYF
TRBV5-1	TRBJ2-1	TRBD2	CASSASGKDNEQFF
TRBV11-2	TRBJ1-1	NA	CASSLGLAAEAFF
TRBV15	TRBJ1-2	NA	CATSLERHYGYTF
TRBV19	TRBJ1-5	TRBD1	CASSTTDRVSNQPQHF
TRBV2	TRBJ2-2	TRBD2	CASSVGSGTYTGELFF
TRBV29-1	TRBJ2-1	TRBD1	CSVEDRGPLDEQFF
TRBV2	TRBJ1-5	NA	CASSEAGGSNQPQHF
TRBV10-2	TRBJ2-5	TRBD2	CASRRSSGSRETQYF
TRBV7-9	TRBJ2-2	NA	CASSYQGRTGELFF
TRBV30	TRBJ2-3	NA	CAWSIRRVSSDLPLSTDTQYF
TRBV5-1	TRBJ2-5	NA	CASSLGHSGETQYF
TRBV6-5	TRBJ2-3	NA	CASSVTRNTDTQYF
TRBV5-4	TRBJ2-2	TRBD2	CASSHQRDYTGELFF
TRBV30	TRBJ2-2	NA	CAWSAPVRTGELFF
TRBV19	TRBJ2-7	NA	CASSRRDTSYEQYF
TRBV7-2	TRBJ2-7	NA	CASSLGAGFHEQYF
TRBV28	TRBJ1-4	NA	CASRSATNEKLFF
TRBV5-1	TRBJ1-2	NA	CASSQDRGSDGYTF
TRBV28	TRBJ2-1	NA	CASRAEVEQFF
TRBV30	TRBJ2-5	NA	CANGVIKETQYF
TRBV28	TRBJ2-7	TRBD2	CASSLTSGIYEQYF
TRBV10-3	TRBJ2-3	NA	CATGREGLSTDTQYF
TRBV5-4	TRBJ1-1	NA	CASSPTVTLNTEAFF
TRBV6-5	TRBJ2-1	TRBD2	CASSREADEQFF
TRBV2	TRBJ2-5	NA	CASRENRGGQETQYF
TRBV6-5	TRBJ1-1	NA	CASSYGTEAFF
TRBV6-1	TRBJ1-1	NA	CASREVGNTEAFF
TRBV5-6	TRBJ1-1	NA	CASYFAGRKTEAFF
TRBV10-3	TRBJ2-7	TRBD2	CAIRGGDDPYEQYF
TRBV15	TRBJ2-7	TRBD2	CATSRLGLAGGDEQYF
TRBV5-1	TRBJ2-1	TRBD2	CASTGSGRDSYNEQFF
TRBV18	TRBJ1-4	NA	CASSLDSNEKLFF
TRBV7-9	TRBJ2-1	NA	CASSLSGSLNEQFF
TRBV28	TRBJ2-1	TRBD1	CASSEDRVNEQFF
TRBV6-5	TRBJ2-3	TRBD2	CASSPSGLASDTQYF
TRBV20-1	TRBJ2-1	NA	CSAIQLSRRFF
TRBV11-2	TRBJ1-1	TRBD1	CASSVTGQGGTEAFF
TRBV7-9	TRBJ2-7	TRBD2	CASSPDKAGDDEQYF
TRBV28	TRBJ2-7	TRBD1	CASSNPSGTGFYEQYF
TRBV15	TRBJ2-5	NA	CATSRGTQEKETQYF
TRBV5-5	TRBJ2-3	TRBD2	CASSHSSGPSTQYF
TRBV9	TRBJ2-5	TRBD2	CASSLRLAGGDETQYF
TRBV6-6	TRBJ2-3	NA	CASIFAGTQGDTQYF
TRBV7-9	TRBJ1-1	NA	CASSLRAGDTEAFF
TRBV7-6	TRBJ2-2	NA	CASSLLRGESNTGELFF
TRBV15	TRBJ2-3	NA	CATSSRSRVGTDTQYF
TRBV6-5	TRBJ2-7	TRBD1	CASSYTGGASYEQYF
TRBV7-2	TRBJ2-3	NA	CASSLSTDTQYF